This T cell receptor (beta chain) was observed in a study of Ad26.COV2.S vaccination and SARS-CoV-2 variants (dated by TCRdb to the early 2020s). Notes on the research overall: Vaccine-arm donors came from COV1001, a multicentre, randomized, double-blind, placebo-controlled phase I-IIa trial of Ad26.COV2.S in healthy adults. A total of some 30 samples were included in the TCR-sequenced set, comprising roughly 20 Ad26.COV2.S vaccine recipients, 5 placebo recipients and 8 SARS-CoV-2 convalescent individuals. Investigators remained blinded to trial group allocation during experiments and outcome assessment. Ad26.COV2.S was administered intramuscularly at 5 x 10^10 or 1 x 10^11 viral particles, either as a single shot or as two shots given 56 days apart. Participants in the trial were split at random into five groups of five each, receiving low-dose or high-dose Ad26.COV2.S once or twice, or else placebo on both occasions. TCRbeta repertoire sequencing served as the tool for gauging how specific and how broad the SARS-CoV-2-reactive T cell receptors were following Ad26.COV2.S vaccination.

According to the study, the label for this sample's treatment or condition signals: roughly 20 received Ad26.COV2.S at low or high dose, single or two shots; a few received placebo; per-sample allocation not given. Repertoires of vaccine and placebo recipients were sequenced from samples collected on day 63 after the first injection. Cohort 1b enrolled 25 to 30 adults aged 18-55 years at a single site in Boston, USA, between 29 July and 7 August 2020. As a vaccine, Ad26.COV2.S was a replication-incompetent adenovirus type 26 vector that expressed a prefusion-stabilized SARS-CoV-2 spike protein derived from the original Wuhan strain. Paper-wide results and their limitations: Higher spike-specific TCR breadth was observed in Ad26.COV2.S recipients than in placebo recipients (P = 0.0014). Vaccine and placebo recipients had similar non-spike TCR breadth, a finding consistent with the vaccine containing only spike. It was noted by the authors that total T cell responses may have been underestimated by the TCR breadth and depth analyses. After vaccination, substantial breadth of spike-specific CD8+ and CD4+ T cell responses was reported. The study was not powered for comparison of responses between vaccine doses or regimens.

Points on this clone: Its binding antigen is unknown. No base-level quality is on record; no much larger clone is a single base apart.

The germline V gene gives CDR1 as LGHNT and CDR2 as FRNRAP. V sheds 1 base and J sheds 7 bases, leaving 5 bases between their ends. The CDR3 starts with the cysteine, ends with the phenylalanine, and has 11 residues. The read is trimmed to its CDR3 DNA, 33 bases read in frame from base 1. TCRbeta CDR3 regions were sequenced with the immunoSEQ Assay. After extraction, genomic DNA underwent amplification by bias-controlled multiplex PCR, followed by high-throughput sequencing. In the authors' own workflow: Collapsing and filtering of sequences were performed to quantify the absolute abundance of each unique TCRbeta CDR3 region. T cell fraction was estimated by normalizing TCRbeta template counts to usable DNA, with usable DNA measured through amplification of reference genes found in all nucleated cells. Repertoire TCRs were annotated as SARS-CoV-2-specific by exact matching of V gene, CDR3 amino acid sequence and J gene to a known reactive TCR set. MIRA supplied the reference SARS-CoV-2 TCR set, which was filtered for enrichment in COVID-19-positive ImmuneCODE repertoires so that public or cross-reactive TCRs were removed. Drawing on the MIRA antigens, annotated TCRs were analysed further at the level of specific ORF or position within ORF. Breadth was defined as annotated unique rearrangements over total unique productive rearrangements; depth was the summed frequency of those rearrangements. Group comparisons of TCR breadth used two-sided Wilcoxon rank-sum tests. The clones in this table, taken by TCRdb from immuneACCESS, are in-frame only. Not every clone is retained; where verified, under half of the shortfall comes from an unresolved V gene, and the cause of the rest is unknown. V, J and clone size are those of that table, while D and trimming were read from the DNA. In this sample the table shows about 370,000 clones, roughly 90% of which occur a single time. Of the sample, about 2% falls within the top ten clones.

The source is a person aged 18-60 years who received the Ad26.COV2.S COVID-19 vaccine or a placebo. The sequenced sample was peripheral blood, obtained in a trial of Ad26.COV2.S vaccine versus placebo. The chain uses TRBV12-5 and TRBJ2-7; the D gene is not confidently resolved. This receptor has the CDR3 CASGLAREQYF. The DNA sequence is given as TGTGCTAGTGGTTTGGCTAGAGAGCAGTACTTC. The reference TRBV12-5 and TRBJ2-7 proteins fill in what lies around the CDR3, so the full variable domain reads DARVTQTPRHKVTEMGQEVTMRCQPILGHNTVFWYRQTMMQGLELLAYFRNRAPLDDSGMPKDRFSAEMPDATLATLKIQPSEPRDSAVYFCASGLAREQYFGPGTRLTVT.